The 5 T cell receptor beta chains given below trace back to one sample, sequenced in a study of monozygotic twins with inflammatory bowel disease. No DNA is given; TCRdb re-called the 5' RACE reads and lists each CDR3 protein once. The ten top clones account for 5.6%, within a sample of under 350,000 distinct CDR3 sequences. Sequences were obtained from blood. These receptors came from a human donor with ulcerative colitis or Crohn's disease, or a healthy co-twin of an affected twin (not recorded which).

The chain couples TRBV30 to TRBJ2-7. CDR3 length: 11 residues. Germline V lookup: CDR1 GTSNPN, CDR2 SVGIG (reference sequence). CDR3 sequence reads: CAWSVGREQYF.

CDR3 sequence: CASSSGAWETQYF. The rearrangement joins TRBV7-9 to TRBJ2-5; with no DNA, the TCRdb D assignment of TRBD1 cannot be verified. The CDR3 length is 13 residues. The germline V gene has CDR1 SEHNR and CDR2 FQNEAQ (reference sequence).

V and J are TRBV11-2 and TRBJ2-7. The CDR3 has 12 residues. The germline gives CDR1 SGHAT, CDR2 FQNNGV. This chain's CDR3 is CASRFREYEQYF.

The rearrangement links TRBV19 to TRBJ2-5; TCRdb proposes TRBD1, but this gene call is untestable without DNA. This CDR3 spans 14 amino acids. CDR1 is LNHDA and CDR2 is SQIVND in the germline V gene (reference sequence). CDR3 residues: CASSIMGARETQYF. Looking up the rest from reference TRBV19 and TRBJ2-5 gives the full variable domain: DGGITQSPKYLFRKEGQNVTLSCEQNLNHDAMYWYRQDPGQGLRLIYYSQIVNDFQKGDIAEGYSVSREKKESFPLTVTSAQKNPTAFYLCASSIMGARETQYFGPGTRLLVL.

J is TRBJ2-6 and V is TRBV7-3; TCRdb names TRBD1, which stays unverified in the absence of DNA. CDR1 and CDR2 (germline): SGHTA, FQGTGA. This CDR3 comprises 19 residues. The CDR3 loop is CASSLNWGQGVSGANVLTF.